The 32 T cell receptor beta chains given below trace back to one sample, sequenced in a study of shared clonotypes between healthy human individuals. The table came from immunoSEQ multiplex PCR; TCRdb's copy has only in-frame clones and leaves some out. The repertoire holds around 940,000 clones, with approximately 76% as singletons. The sequencing sample was made of memory CD4+ T cells sorted from blood. Sample subset: CD45RA-negative fraction. These receptors were collected from a man aged 18 to 35 in good health.

This chain uses TRBV6-5 with TRBJ1-5; no reliable D call. This CDR3 is 14 amino acids long. V was pared by 2 bases and J by 2 bases, with 7 bases between. Germline V lookup: CDR1 MNHEY, CDR2 SVGAGI. The CDR3 DNA reads as TGTGCCAGCAGTTACAAGCTTGGCAATCAGCCCCAGCATTTT. This codes for CASSYKLGNQPQHF.

This sequence joins TRBV10-3 and TRBJ2-1; D is unresolved. CDR3 length: 15 amino acids. The ends were cut back, 6 bases at V and 0 bases at J, with 12 bases in the middle. CDR1 and CDR2 from the germline V gene are ENHRY and SYGVKD. The CDR3 coding sequence is TGTGCCATCAGCCAGTCCTTGGGCTCCTACAATGAGCAGTTCTTC. Translation: CAISQSLGSYNEQFF.

The V and J genes are TRBV19 and TRBJ2-2; 9 bases align to TRBD1. V gave up 3 bases and J gave up 6 bases; unmatched junction bases: 8. The length of the CDR3 is 16 residues. Germline V gene data show CDR1 as LNHDA and CDR2 as SQIVND (reference sequence). The CDR3 is CASSIPRTGVPGELFF. Here the CDR3 DNA reads TGTGCCAGTAGTATCCCAAGGACAGGGGTACCCGGGGAGCTGTTTTTT. Together with reference TRBV19 and TRBJ2-2, the CDR3 gives the full variable domain: DGGITQSPKYLFRKEGQNVTLSCEQNLNHDAMYWYRQDPGQGLRLIYYSQIVNDFQKGDIAEGYSVSREKKESFPLTVTSAQKNPTAFYLCASSIPRTGVPGELFFGEGSRLTVL.

The V gene is TRBV2, the J gene TRBJ2-7; 8 nucleotides line up with TRBD1. The CDR3 covers 13 residues. The V and J ends lost 11 bases and 5 bases, in that order; junction bases with no gene match: 11. Germline V gene lookup returns CDR1 SNHLY and CDR2 FYNNEI. CDR3 sequence reads: CACTRQGANEQYF. In DNA form, the CDR3 reads TGTGCCTGCACGCGGCAGGGGGCAAACGAGCAGTACTTC.

The CDR3 loop reads CASSLIPGRYEQYF. The CDR3 bases are TGTGCCAGCAGCTTGATTCCAGGGCGCTACGAGCAGTACTTC. The V call is TRBV5-5, the J call TRBJ2-7; D might be TRBD1 (5 bases). Looked up from germline, CDR1 is SGHKS and CDR2 is YYEKEE (reference sequence). V shed 1 base and J shed 3 bases, with 11 bases lying between them. This CDR3 has 14 amino acids.

The chain links TRBV6-1 to TRBJ1-2, with D uncertain. V gave up 6 bases and J gave up 6 bases, with 17 bases separating them. Germline-derived CDR1 and CDR2 are MNHNS and SASEGT. The CDR3 totals 14 residues. CDR3 residues: CASSPQYPADGYTF. In nucleotides, the CDR3 is TGTGCCAGCAGCCCGCAGTACCCGGCGGATGGCTACACCTTC.

The rearrangement links TRBV5-1 to TRBJ2-5; perhaps TRBD2 as D (5 bases). The CDR3 loop spans 15 amino acids. V shed 5 bases and J shed 2 bases, with 16 bases lying between them. Germline lookup yields CDR1 SGHRS and CDR2 YFSETQ. CDR3 in DNA: TGCGCCAGCAGACGCACCCGGGGTAGTCAAGAGACCCAGTACTTC. Its translation is CASRRTRGSQETQYF.

This chain links TRBV5-1 with TRBJ2-5; D gene ambiguous. This CDR3 is built from 17 residues. Germline V gene lookup returns CDR1 SGHRS and CDR2 YFSETQ. The V end lost 4 bases, the J end lost 2 bases, and 21 bases lay between the germline ends. CDR3 protein: CASSPSFRRIGQETQYF. In nucleotides, the CDR3 is TGCGCCAGCAGCCCCTCGTTCAGGCGGATCGGGCAAGAGACCCAGTACTTC.

The chain couples TRBV5-5 to TRBJ1-4, with TRBD1 as a possible D gene (6 bases). The CDR3 is made up of 13 amino acids. Trimming took off 0 bases at V and 12 bases at J, with 12 bases between the two ends. Germline V gene sequence: CDR1 SGHKS, CDR2 YYEKEE (reference sequence). The CDR3 nucleotides read TGTGCCAGCAGCTTGGGCAGGGGCTGGGAACTGTTTTTT. It translates to CASSLGRGWELFF.

The chain has TRBV9 and TRBJ1-6, with D perhaps matching TRBD1 (5 bases). The CDR3 runs 14 residues. Trimming took 0 bases from V and 7 from J, leaving 8 bases between them. Germline-derived CDR1 and CDR2 are SGDLS and YYNGEE. The CDR3 DNA reads TGTGCCAGCAGCGTAGAGGGGACCAATTCACCCCTCCACTTT. As protein: CASSVEGTNSPLHF.

The rearrangement uses TRBV5-1 and TRBJ1-2; no firm D call. This CDR3 comprises 14 residues. In germline, CDR1 is SGHRS, CDR2 YFSETQ. Trimming removed 0 bases from V and 2 bases from J, with 8 bases in between. This CDR3 is CASSLELGNYGYTF. DNA of the CDR3: TGCGCCAGCAGCTTGGAGCTAGGAAACTATGGCTACACCTTC.

The V call is TRBV7-6, the J call TRBJ1-1; possible D gene TRBD1, 6 bases. With 5 bases removed from V and 5 bases from J, the gap between germline ends came to 21 bases. The CDR3 covers 16 residues. From germline, CDR1 is SGHVS and CDR2 FNYEAQ. The CDR3 nucleotides are TGTGCCAGCAGCGAGTGGACCGGACAGACGGCGACTGAAGCTTTCTTT. Translating it yields CASSEWTGQTATEAFF.

The rearrangement links TRBV4-1 to TRBJ1-5, with D possibly TRBD1 on 6 matching bases. This CDR3 is 18 amino acids long. Germline-derived CDR1 and CDR2 are MGHRA and YSYEKL. Trimming removed 4 bases from V and 6 bases from J, with 25 bases in between. The chain's CDR3 is CASSRGDRHLVEVQPQHF. CDR3 bases: TGCGCCAGCAGCCGGGGCGACAGGCATCTGGTAGAGGTTCAGCCCCAGCATTTT.

The chain employs TRBV21-1 and TRBJ1-1. TRBV21-1 is an annotated pseudogene. This CDR3 has 14 amino acids. CDR3 loop: CASSKKGQNTEAFF. CDR3 coding DNA: TGTGCCAGCAGCAAAAAGGGCCAAAACACTGAAGCTTTCTTT.

The rearrangement uses TRBV1 and TRBJ1-2; TRBD1 is the table's D call and was not checked against the DNA. TRBV1 is deemed a pseudogene. CDR3 length: 12 residues. The DNA of the CDR3 is TGCACGCCCCCCGCAGGTTACTATGGCTACACCTTC. Translating gives CTPPAGYYGYTF.

In its sample, this clone was seen a few times. The V and J genes are TRBV5-1 and TRBJ2-2, with D possibly being TRBD1 (6 bases). V was clipped by 0 bases and J by 4 bases, with 13 bases between them. CDR1 and CDR2 from the germline V gene are SGHRS and YFSETQ. CDR3 length equals 16 residues. The CDR3 loop reads CASSLGQKQGTGELFF. In DNA form, the CDR3 reads TGCGCCAGCAGCTTGGGACAGAAACAGGGCACCGGGGAGCTGTTTTTT.

This clone was observed a few times. The chain carries TRBV19 and TRBJ1-1, with D hard to call. From germline, CDR1 is LNHDA and CDR2 SQIVND (reference sequence). V lost 5 bases, J lost 4 bases, and 11 bases lay in between. This CDR3 contains 13 residues. CDR3 protein: CASSAGPGTEAFF. The CDR3 bases are TGTGCCAGTAGTGCCGGTCCCGGCACTGAAGCTTTCTTT.

V is TRBV2 and J is TRBJ1-5; 7 bases are a match to TRBD1. Germline assignment: CDR1 SNHLY and CDR2 FYNNEI. V was pared by 6 bases and J by 2 bases, with 4 bases of the junction left unmatched. The CDR3 extends over 14 amino acids. CDR3 region: CASRLTGGNQPQHF. CDR3 in DNA: TGTGCCAGCAGGCTAACAGGGGGCAATCAGCCCCAGCATTTT.

The table lists this clone with a count of one. The CDR3 DNA sequence: TGTGCCAGCAGTTACTCGAGCGTCGGCACTGAAGCTTTCTTT. It yields the protein CASSYSSVGTEAFF. The rearrangement links TRBV6-5 to TRBJ1-1; D is unresolved. From germline, CDR1 is MNHEY and CDR2 SVGAGI. The CDR3 totals 14 residues. The V and J ends lost 0 bases and 4 bases respectively, with 9 bases between them.

The chain employs TRBV4-1 and TRBJ2-5, with D uncertain. The V gene's germline CDR1 is MGHRA and CDR2 YSYEKL. Between the trimmed V and J ends, which lost 0 bases and 1 base, there was a span of 9 bases. The CDR3 covers 15 residues. The CDR3 DNA sequence: TGCGCCAGCAGCCAAGACAGGAATACCCAAGAGACCCAGTACTTC. It codes for CASSQDRNTQETQYF.

The genes are TRBV7-6 and TRBJ2-5, with unresolved D. Looked up from germline, CDR1 is SGHVS and CDR2 is FNYEAQ. This CDR3 contains 14 residues. V lost 1 base to trimming and J lost 5 bases, with 11 bases between them. CDR3 region: CASSLVGSPETQYF. As DNA, the CDR3 is TGTGCCAGCAGCTTAGTGGGCTCGCCGGAGACCCAGTACTTC.

This clone was picked up a small number of times. The chain carries TRBV18 and TRBJ2-2; 13 positions agree with TRBD2. Germline CDR1 reads KGHSH; CDR2 reads LQKENI. V shed 1 base, J shed 2 bases, and the junction held 1 base outside the gene matches. The CDR3 extends over 17 amino acids. The CDR3 protein is CASSPRTSGGNTGELFF. The CDR3 bases are TGTGCCAGCTCACCACGGACTAGCGGGGGTAACACCGGGGAGCTGTTTTTT.

V gene TRBV15 combines with J gene TRBJ2-7, with TRBD1 matching 9 bases. This CDR3 is 15 amino acids long. V trimming: 4 bases; J trimming: 3 bases; junction bases outside the gene matches: 7. Germline values: CDR1 LNHNV, CDR2 YYDKDF (reference sequence). The CDR3 reads CATSKGTGLFYEQYF. In DNA, the CDR3 is TGTGCCACCAGCAAAGGGACAGGGCTTTTCTACGAGCAGTACTTC. Full variable domain (remainder filled in from reference TRBV15 and TRBJ2-7): DAMVIQNPRYQVTQFGKPVTLSCSQTLNHNVMYWYQQKSSQAPKLLFHYYDKDFNNEADTPDNFQSRRPNTSFCFLDIRSPGLGDTAMYLCATSKGTGLFYEQYFGPGTRLTVT.

The chain links TRBV7-2 to TRBJ2-2, with D tentatively TRBD1 (6 bases). Trimming removed 4 bases from V and 4 bases from J, with 10 bases in between. From germline, CDR1 is SGHTA and CDR2 FQGNSA. The length of the CDR3 is 14 residues. CDR3 residues: CASSWGTTTGELFF. The CDR3 DNA follows: TGTGCCAGCAGCTGGGGGACAACCACCGGGGAGCTGTTTTTT.

The gene calls are TRBV29-1 and TRBJ2-7; 8 nucleotides align to TRBD1. There are 12 residues in the CDR3. The germline V gene encodes CDR1 SQVTM and CDR2 ANQGSEA. J was trimmed by 1 base and V by 6 bases; bases with no gene match: 2. CDR3: CSVNRGSYEQYF. In DNA form, the CDR3 reads TGCAGCGTCAACAGGGGGTCCTACGAGCAGTACTTC.

A single count supports this clone. The genes are TRBV19 and TRBJ2-2; TRBD1 matches 9 bases. In germline, CDR1 is LNHDA, CDR2 SQIVND (reference sequence). This CDR3 is built from 17 residues. V shed 4 bases, J shed 6 bases, and the junction held 12 bases outside the gene matches. The CDR3: CASSKKGQGIIAGELFF. DNA for the CDR3: TGTGCCAGTAGTAAAAAGGGACAGGGAATTATTGCCGGGGAGCTGTTTTTT.

V gene TRBV6-5 combines with J gene TRBJ1-6, with D hard to call. The V and J ends lost 2 bases and 7 bases respectively, with 12 bases between them. In germline, CDR1 is MNHEY, CDR2 SVGAGI. The CDR3 is 15 amino acids. The CDR3 is CASSYTGIGNSPLHF. The CDR3 DNA sequence: TGTGCCAGCAGTTACACGGGGATAGGAAATTCACCCCTCCACTTT.

Remarks on this clone: A read error may be the cause here, since a much bigger clone is one base away. The sample contains more than one DNA sequence encoding this CDR3. The chain links TRBV28 to TRBJ1-2; 7 bases match TRBD1. Germline V gives CDR1 MDHEN, CDR2 SYDVKM. The ends lost 5 bases at V and 8 bases at J; junction bases unmatched: 5. The CDR3 consists of 12 residues. This chain's CDR3 is CASSRQGGGYTF. As DNA, the CDR3 is TGTGCCAGCAGTCGACAGGGAGGAGGCTACACCTTC.

The genes are TRBV5-4 and TRBJ2-3, with a weak D call TRBD1 (6 bases). CDR1 is SGHNT, CDR2 YYREEE, per germline (reference sequence). This CDR3 region has 15 residues. The V and J ends lost 3 bases and 0 bases respectively, with 11 bases between them. The CDR3 is CASSWDTISTDTQYF. In DNA form, the CDR3 reads TGTGCCAGCAGCTGGGACACCATAAGCACAGATACGCAGTATTTT.

The rearrangement joins TRBV5-4 to TRBJ2-3; 10 positions agree with TRBD2. The CDR3 covers 15 residues. V was pared by 5 bases and J by 1 base, with 4 bases of the junction left unmatched. CDR1 is SGHNT, CDR2 YYREEE, per germline (reference sequence). Here the CDR3 reads CASRSGGAGTDTQYF. CDR3 nucleotide sequence: TGTGCCAGCAGGAGCGGGGGGGCGGGCACAGATACGCAGTATTTT.

The chain carries TRBV19 and TRBJ1-1, with D uncertain. The V end was cut by 6 bases, the J end by 0 bases, with 14 bases between. CDR1 and CDR2 (germline): LNHDA, SQIVND (reference sequence). The CDR3 sequence is 15 residues long. CDR3 DNA sequence: TGTGCCAGTAGCATCGGTCGGGTTGTGAACACTGAAGCTTTCTTT. Amino acids: CASSIGRVVNTEAFF.

The rearrangement links TRBV30 to TRBJ1-1; D is unclear. Trimming took off 0 bases at V and 1 base at J, with 12 bases between the two ends. The CDR3 runs 15 residues. Looked up from germline, CDR1 is GTSNPN and CDR2 is SVGIG (reference sequence). The CDR3 protein is CAWSVRSGRNTEAFF. CDR3 DNA: TGTGCCTGGAGTGTACGTTCCGGCAGGAACACTGAAGCTTTCTTT.